The clone carrying this T cell receptor (beta chain) was found once. These data belong to a study of OX40 agonist ivuxolimab in advanced cancers. Study overall: The study gave patients intravenous ivuxolimab at 0.01 to 10 mg/kg every 2 weeks.

The protocol was immunoSEQ multiplex PCR, while the TCRdb copy is restricted to in-frame clones and leaves out a portion. This sample has some 59,000 clones, with 75% to 90% found just once. Baseline, cycle 4 day 1, and cycle 7 day 1 were the blood sampling points. CDR1 and CDR2 from the germline V gene are SGHTA and FQGNSA. J was trimmed by 2 bases and V by 5 bases; bases with no gene match: 8. The CDR3 consists of 16 residues. The sequences come from CD4+ or CD8+ T cells sorted from blood, collected in a trial of the OX40 agonist ivuxolimab. The chain combines TRBV7-2 with TRBJ1-5, with 8 bases matching TRBD1. The receptor was derived from an adult with an advanced solid tumor such as melanoma, head and neck, liver or kidney cancer. CDR3 protein: CASSPETGVGNQPQHF. The CDR3 DNA reads TGTGCCAGCAGCCCGGAGACAGGGGTAGGCAATCAGCCCCAGCATTTT.